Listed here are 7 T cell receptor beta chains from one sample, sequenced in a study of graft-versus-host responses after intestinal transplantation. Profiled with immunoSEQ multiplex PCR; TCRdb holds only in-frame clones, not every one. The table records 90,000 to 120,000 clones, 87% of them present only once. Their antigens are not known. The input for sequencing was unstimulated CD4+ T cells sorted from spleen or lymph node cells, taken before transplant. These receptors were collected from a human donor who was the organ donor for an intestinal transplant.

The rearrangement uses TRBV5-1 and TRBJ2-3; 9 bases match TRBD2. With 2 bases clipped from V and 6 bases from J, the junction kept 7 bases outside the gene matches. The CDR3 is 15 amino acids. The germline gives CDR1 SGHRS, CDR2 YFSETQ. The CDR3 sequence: CASSFSGSPGDTQYF. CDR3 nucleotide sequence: TGCGCCAGCAGCTTTAGCGGGAGTCCAGGCGATACGCAGTATTTT.

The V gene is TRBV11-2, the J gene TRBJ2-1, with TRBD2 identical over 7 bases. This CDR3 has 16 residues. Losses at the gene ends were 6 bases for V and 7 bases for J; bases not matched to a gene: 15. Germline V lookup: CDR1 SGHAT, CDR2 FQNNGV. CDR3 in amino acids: CASRRPGREIGNEQFF. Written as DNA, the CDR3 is TGTGCCAGCAGGCGCCCCGGGCGGGAGATTGGAAATGAGCAGTTCTTC.

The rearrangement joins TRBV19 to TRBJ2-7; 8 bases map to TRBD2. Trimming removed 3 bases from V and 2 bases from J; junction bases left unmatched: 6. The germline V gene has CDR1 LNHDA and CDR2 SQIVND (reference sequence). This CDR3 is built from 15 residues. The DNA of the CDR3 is TGTGCCAGTAGTATCGGAGCGGGGGCCCCCTACGAGCAGTACTTC. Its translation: CASSIGAGAPYEQYF.

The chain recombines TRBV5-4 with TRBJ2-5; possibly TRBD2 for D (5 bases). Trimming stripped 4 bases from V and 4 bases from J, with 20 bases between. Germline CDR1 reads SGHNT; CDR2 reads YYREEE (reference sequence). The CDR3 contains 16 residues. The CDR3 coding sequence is TGTGCCAGCAGCCCCCCCCCAGGAGCGAGGGTAGAGACCCAGTACTTC. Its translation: CASSPPPGARVETQYF.

The CDR3 sequence: CSAPKEGEQFF. The CDR3 DNA follows: TGCAGTGCCCCCAAAGAGGGGGAGCAGTTCTTC. The chain couples TRBV20-1 to TRBJ2-1; D may be TRBD1 or TRBD2 (5 bases each). CDR3 length equals 11 residues. Germline V gene lookup returns CDR1 DFQATT and CDR2 SNEGSKA (reference sequence). Trimming left V 6 bases short and J 10 bases short, with 13 bases between.

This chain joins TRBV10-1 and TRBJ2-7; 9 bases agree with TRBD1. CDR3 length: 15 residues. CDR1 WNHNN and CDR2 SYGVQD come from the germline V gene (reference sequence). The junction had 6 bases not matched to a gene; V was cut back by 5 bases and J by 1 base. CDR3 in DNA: TGCGCCAGCAGTTCTGGACAGGGGCTTTCCTACGAGCAGTACTTC. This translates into CASSSGQGLSYEQYF.

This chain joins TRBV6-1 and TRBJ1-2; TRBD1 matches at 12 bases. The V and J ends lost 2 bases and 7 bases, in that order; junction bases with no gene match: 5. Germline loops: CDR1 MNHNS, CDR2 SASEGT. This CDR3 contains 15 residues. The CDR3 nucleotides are TGTGCCAGCAGTGAACCCGGGACAGGGGGCCGTGGCTACACCTTC. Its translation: CASSEPGTGGRGYTF.